This T cell receptor (beta chain) was sequenced in a study of cytomegalovirus exposure and HLA in healthy donors. Study overall: The study placed about 86% of its roughly 400 genotyped donors in the Caucasian-associated ancestry cluster. Study results and caveats: An ancestry cluster, one associated with Asian ancestry, reportedly showed fewer N-insertions than the approximately 700-donor mean in a later analysis.

The PCR used 60 Vbeta and 13 Jbeta primers. The protocol was immunoSEQ multiplex PCR, while the TCRdb copy is restricted to in-frame clones and leaves out a portion. Its clone listing holds more than 90,000 clones. A note on this clone: The antigen is undetermined.

The CDR3 length is 14 residues. CDR1 and CDR2 from the germline V gene are MNHNS and SASEGT. Trimming removed 5 bases at V and 2 bases at J, with 13 bases between. The rearrangement joins TRBV6-1 to TRBJ2-7; the D gene is possibly TRBD1 (6 bases). Sequenced sample: PBMCs. This TCR was recovered from a man aged 35 to 55 in good health and CMV-seropositive. DNA for the CDR3: TGTGCCAGCAGTAGGACAGACACCGCCTACGAGCAGTACTTC. It encodes CASSRTDTAYEQYF.